This T cell receptor (beta chain) was sequenced for a study of neurological immune-mediated disorders. Study conclusions and caveats: CDR3 amino acid sequences found in expanded clones were never shared across subjects, suggesting private repertoires in all groups.

The cDNA came from 5'RACE, which used 10-nucleotide random UMIs. MiXCR, applied by TCRdb to the 5' RACE reads, yields one record per CDR3 protein. The sample yields roughly 38,000 distinct CDR3 sequences, 2.5% seen once. CDR3 size: 13 residues. Between the trimmed V and J ends, which lost 7 bases and 0 bases, there was a span of 11 bases. Germline values: CDR1 SQVTM, CDR2 ANQGSEA. In this sample, this clonotype turned up many times. What it binds is unknown. The sequence was obtained from a man aged 25 to 45 with multiple sclerosis. The source material was PBMCs. V is TRBV29-1 and J is TRBJ2-3; perhaps TRBD1 as D (6 bases). Here the CDR3 DNA reads TGCAGCGCTGTACAGGGAAGCACAGATACGCAGTATTTT. Encoded protein: CSAVQGSTDTQYF.